The rows below give T cell receptor beta chains drawn from one sample of a study of blood T cell repertoires in COVID-19. The method was immunoSEQ multiplex PCR; TCRdb's version includes in-frame clones alone and lacks a portion of them. The sample holds 75,000 to 90,000 clones; 75% to 90% are singletons and the top ten take about 12%. Sample: peripheral blood. These receptors all stem from a woman aged 40 to 49 with active or convalescent COVID-19. Each CDR3 is given with its conserved first and last residue. The order of the fields is V gene, J gene, CDR3 protein.

TRBV18	TRBJ1-1	CASSPRQGLAEAFF
TRBV10-3	TRBJ2-2	CAIGQGWDTGELFF
TRBV5-8	TRBJ1-5	CASSPAGGGLNQPQHF
TRBV13	TRBJ2-3	CASSDLAGGRKNTDTQYF
TRBV20-1	TRBJ2-3	CSGGLDTQYF
TRBV18	TRBJ1-2	CASKPSKGQLGYRYSGYTF
TRBV24-1	TRBJ2-5	CATSWAHQFQETQYF
TRBV12-5	TRBJ2-5	CASGSVSGRQYF
TRBV5-6	TRBJ1-2	CASSFRGPNPYGYTF
TRBV6-2/TRBV6-3	TRBJ2-2	CASTPAAVTGELFF
TRBV6-5	TRBJ1-1	CASNILGGRQEAFF
TRBV19	TRBJ1-5	CASRTGQVNQPQHF
TRBV7-2	TRBJ2-5	CASSLMAGETQYF
TRBV28	TRBJ2-7	CASSSAGLGRRYF
TRBV24-1	TRBJ1-4	CATSPGDRGTTNEKLFF
TRBV27	TRBJ1-1	CASSLQEPYTEAFF
TRBV11-2	TRBJ1-5	CASSLDGQVYQPQHF
TRBV25-1	TRBJ1-1	CASSELGGLGTNTEAFF
TRBV7-2	TRBJ2-7	CASSSVPGLAGGGYEQYF
TRBV6-5	TRBJ1-6	CASSFRFSSSPLHF
TRBV28	TRBJ2-7	CASLTGLGLSYEQYF
TRBV27	TRBJ1-6	CASSPGTGNSPLHF
TRBV4-2	TRBJ1-6	CASSQAGGGFNSPLHF
TRBV19	TRBJ2-2	CASSIQTGGGGELFF
TRBV11-3	TRBJ2-3	CASSLDRGSTDTQYF
TRBV27	TRBJ2-3	CASRILGGGLSDTQYF
TRBV5-1	TRBJ2-6	CASSQGQGASGANVLTF
TRBV3-1/TRBV3-2	TRBJ2-3	CANRTGISTDTQYF
TRBV6-4	TRBJ1-4	CATPEKLFF
TRBV10-1	TRBJ2-5	CARPGGCETQYF
TRBV12-3/TRBV12-4	TRBJ2-5	CASSRDYGVAQYF
TRBV5-1	TRBJ2-3	CASSLGQGVTDTQYF
TRBV28	TRBJ1-1	CASSLFDRHTEAFF
TRBV4-3	TRBJ1-1	CASSQGARSGTEAFF
TRBV10-3	TRBJ2-7	CAISQDRVRAREQYF
TRBV6-2/TRBV6-3	TRBJ1-1	CASSYRTGTGGANTEAFF
TRBV5-6	TRBJ2-1	CASRRLRDSLYNEQFF
TRBV7-2	TRBJ2-3	CASSLKTSGVRSTDTQYF
TRBV3-1/TRBV3-2	TRBJ1-1	CASSQTGNTEAFF
TRBV5-4	TRBJ2-7	CASSPIAGTEQYF
TRBV2	TRBJ2-3	CASSSDSTDTQYF